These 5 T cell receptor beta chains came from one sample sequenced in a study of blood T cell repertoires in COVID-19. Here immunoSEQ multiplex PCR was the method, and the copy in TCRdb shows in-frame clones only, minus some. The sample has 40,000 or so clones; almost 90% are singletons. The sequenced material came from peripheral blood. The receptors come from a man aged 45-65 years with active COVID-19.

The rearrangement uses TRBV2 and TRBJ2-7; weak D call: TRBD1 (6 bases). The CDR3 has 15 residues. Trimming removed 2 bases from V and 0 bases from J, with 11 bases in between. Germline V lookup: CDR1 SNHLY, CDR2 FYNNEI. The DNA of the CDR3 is TGTGCCAGCAGTGAATCGCAGGGGAGCTCCTACGAGCAGTACTTC. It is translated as CASSESQGSSYEQYF.

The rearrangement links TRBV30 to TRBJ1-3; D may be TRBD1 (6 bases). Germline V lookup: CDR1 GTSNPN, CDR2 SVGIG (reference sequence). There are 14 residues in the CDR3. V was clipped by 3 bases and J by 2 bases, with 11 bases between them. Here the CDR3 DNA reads TGTGCCTGGAGAAGGGGGGGAACTGGAAACACCATATATTTT. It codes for CAWRRGGTGNTIYF.

The CDR3 DNA sequence: TGTGCCAGCAGTTACTCCACAGGAGGGGGCCCAACAGGTGAAGCTTTCTTT. Translating it yields CASSYSTGGGPTGEAFF. The chain has TRBV6-2 or TRBV6-3 and TRBJ1-1; 7 bases map to TRBD1. Germline assignment: CDR1 MNHEY and CDR2 SVGEGT. This CDR3 is 17 amino acids long. V gave up 0 bases and J gave up 7 bases; unmatched junction bases: 14.

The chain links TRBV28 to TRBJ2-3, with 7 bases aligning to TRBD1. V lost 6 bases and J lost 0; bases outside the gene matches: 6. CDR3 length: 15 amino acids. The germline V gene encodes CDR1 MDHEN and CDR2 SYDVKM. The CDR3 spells CASRTGQASTDTQYF. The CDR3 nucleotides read TGTGCCAGCAGGACAGGACAGGCTAGCACAGATACGCAGTATTTT.

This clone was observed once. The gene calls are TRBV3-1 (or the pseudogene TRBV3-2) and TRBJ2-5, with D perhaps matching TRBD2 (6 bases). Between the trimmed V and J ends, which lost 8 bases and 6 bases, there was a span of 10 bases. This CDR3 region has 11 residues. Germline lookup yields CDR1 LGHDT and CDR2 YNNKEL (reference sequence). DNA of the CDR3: TGTGCCAGCGGAGGAGGGAAGACCCAGTACTTC. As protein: CASGGGKTQYF.